The 29 T cell receptor beta chains below all came from one sample that was sequenced in a study of OX40 agonist ivuxolimab in advanced cancers. The table came from immunoSEQ multiplex PCR; TCRdb's copy has only in-frame clones and leaves some out. The sample holds some 74,000 clones, around 87% seen once. The sequencing here drew on CD4+ or CD8+ T cells sorted from blood, taken in a trial of the OX40 agonist ivuxolimab. These receptors were obtained from an adult with an advanced solid tumor such as melanoma, head and neck, liver or kidney cancer.

The chain uses TRBV2 and TRBJ2-6; D is possibly TRBD1 (6 bases). Trimming removed 6 bases from V and 2 bases from J, with 8 bases in between. Per the germline V gene, CDR1 is SNHLY and CDR2 is FYNNEI. The CDR3 totals 14 residues. CDR3 sequence reads: CASRTGTGANVLTF. DNA for the CDR3: TGTGCCAGCAGAACAGGGACTGGGGCCAACGTCCTGACTTTC. Full variable domain (outside the CDR3, taken from reference TRBV2 and TRBJ2-6): EPEVTQTPSHQVTQMGQEVILRCVPISNHLYFYWYRQILGQKVEFLVSFYNNEISEKSEIFDDQFSVERPDGSNFTLKIRSTKLEDSAMYFCASRTGTGANVLTFGAGSRLTVL.

This sequence joins TRBV11-2 and TRBJ1-2, with a tentative D call TRBD1 (5 bases). This CDR3 comprises 14 residues. Trimming removed 1 base at V and 4 bases at J, with 10 bases between. Germline V CDR1 and CDR2: SGHAT, FQNNGV. For the CDR3, the DNA is TGTGCCAGCAGCTTAGCGACAGACCTCTATGGCTACACCTTC. Its translation: CASSLATDLYGYTF.

This clone appeared a single time. As DNA, the CDR3 is TGTGCCACCGGGCTTAGCGGGAGCAATGAGCAGTTCTTC. This sequence encodes CATGLSGSNEQFF. This chain connects TRBV7-9 to TRBJ2-1; TRBD2 agrees at 9 bases. The ends lost 10 bases at V and 6 bases at J; junction bases unmatched: 7. Germline V gene sequence: CDR1 SEHNR, CDR2 FQNEAQ (reference sequence). The CDR3 loop spans 13 amino acids. Looking up the rest from reference TRBV7-9 and TRBJ2-1 gives the full variable domain: DTGVSQNPRHKITKRGQNVTFRCDPISEHNRLYWYRQTLGQGPEFLTYFQNEAQLEKSRLLSDRFSAERPKGSFSTLEIQRTEQGDSAMYLCATGLSGSNEQFFGPGTRLTVL.

V gene TRBV7-9 combines with J gene TRBJ2-1, with a possible D match to TRBD2 (6 bases). This CDR3 is 14 amino acids long. Trimming removed 3 bases at V and 6 bases at J, with 12 bases between. CDR1 and CDR2 from the germline V gene are SEHNR and FQNEAQ (reference sequence). The CDR3 sequence is CASSFTGRGNEQFF. Written as DNA, the CDR3 is TGTGCCAGCAGCTTTACCGGGAGAGGCAATGAGCAGTTCTTC.

This clone was recorded once. This sequence joins TRBV11-2 and TRBJ2-2; D remains unclear. CDR3 length: 16 residues. In germline, CDR1 is SGHAT, CDR2 FQNNGV. Trimming stripped 0 bases from V and 4 bases from J, with 12 bases between. The chain's CDR3 is CASSLDPPGLTGELFF. As DNA, the CDR3 is TGTGCCAGCAGCTTAGATCCCCCGGGCCTCACCGGGGAGCTGTTTTTT.

The chain carries TRBV28 and TRBJ2-1; 8 nucleotides match TRBD2. V lost 8 bases to trimming and J lost 6 bases; unmatched junction nucleotides: 9. In germline, CDR1 is MDHEN, CDR2 SYDVKM. CDR3 length equals 14 residues. The CDR3 reads CASRGSGSLNEQFF. The CDR3 nucleotides read TGTGCCAGCCGGGGGAGCGGGAGCCTCAATGAGCAGTTCTTC.

CDR3 sequence: CASNLINTGELFF. The CDR3 coding sequence is TGTGCCAGCAATCTAATCAACACCGGGGAGCTGTTTTTT. The chain couples TRBV2 to TRBJ2-2; no definite D call. The germline V gene encodes CDR1 SNHLY and CDR2 FYNNEI. Between the trimmed V and J ends, which lost 7 bases and 2 bases, there was a span of 8 bases. There are 13 residues in the CDR3. The whole variable domain, filled in from reference TRBV2 and TRBJ2-2, reads EPEVTQTPSHQVTQMGQEVILRCVPISNHLYFYWYRQILGQKVEFLVSFYNNEISEKSEIFDDQFSVERPDGSNFTLKIRSTKLEDSAMYFCASNLINTGELFFGEGSRLTVL.

The chain couples TRBV27 to TRBJ2-3; TRBD2 aligns across 9 bases. This CDR3 is built from 15 residues. Losses at the gene ends were 8 bases for V and 5 bases for J; bases not matched to a gene: 11. CDR1 and CDR2 (germline): MNHEY, SMNVEV (reference sequence). The CDR3 region has the DNA TGTGCCAGCCGAACTTTAGCGGGAGTGGGAGATACGCAGTATTTT. This translates into CASRTLAGVGDTQYF.

The CDR3 region is CASNLMGPIVYTF. Here the CDR3 DNA reads TGTGCCAGCAACCTCATGGGGCCCATCGTCTACACCTTC. The genes are TRBV7-2 and TRBJ1-2, with D possibly TRBD1 on 5 matching bases. The CDR3 sequence is 13 residues long. V was clipped by 7 bases and J by 10 bases, with 19 bases between them. Germline values: CDR1 SGHTA, CDR2 FQGNSA.

V gene TRBV5-6 combines with J gene TRBJ1-4, with 9 nucleotides matching TRBD1. CDR3 length: 14 residues. CDR1 is SGHDT, CDR2 YYEEEE, per germline. V was clipped by 2 bases and J by 8 bases; unmatched bases: 4. The CDR3 region is CASSFYGQGEKLFF. As DNA, the CDR3 is TGTGCCAGCAGCTTTTATGGACAGGGGGAAAAACTGTTTTTT.

The rearrangement links TRBV27 to TRBJ2-3; D is perhaps TRBD2 (5 bases). Trimming took 4 bases from V and 2 from J, leaving 13 bases between them. The CDR3 runs to 15 residues. The germline V gene encodes CDR1 MNHEY and CDR2 SMNVEV (reference sequence). CDR3 residues: CASSSPSSNTDTQYF. The CDR3 DNA reads as TGTGCCAGCAGTTCCCCTAGCAGTAACACAGATACGCAGTATTTT.

The chain joins TRBV4-1 to TRBJ2-1; 8 bases match TRBD2. Germline trimming cut 1 base from V and 4 bases from J; bases unmatched to any gene: 9. CDR3 size: 17 residues. The germline V gene encodes CDR1 MGHRA and CDR2 YSYEKL. CDR3 coding DNA: TGCGCCAGCAGCCAAGGACTACTAGCGGCCATTTACAATGAGCAGTTCTTC. Amino acid sequence: CASSQGLLAAIYNEQFF.

V gene TRBV28 combines with J gene TRBJ2-3; no clear D gene. The V gene's germline CDR1 is MDHEN and CDR2 SYDVKM. The CDR3 loop spans 12 amino acids. With 4 bases removed from V and 5 bases from J, the gap between germline ends came to 7 bases. The CDR3 is CASSSRGDTQYF. CDR3 coding DNA: TGTGCCAGCAGTTCGAGAGGAGATACGCAGTATTTT.

CDR3 region: CASIGQAVSYEQYF. The CDR3 DNA reads as TGTGCCAGCATCGGACAGGCCGTCTCCTACGAGCAGTACTTC. The rearrangement uses TRBV6-1 and TRBJ2-7, with TRBD1 matching over 7 bases. The ends lost 7 bases at V and 0 bases at J; junction bases unmatched: 6. Germline assignment: CDR1 MNHNS and CDR2 SASEGT. The CDR3 is 14 residues long.

This clone was seen a few times. This sequence joins TRBV29-1 and TRBJ1-2, with TRBD1 matching 12 bases. With 2 bases clipped from V and 8 bases from J, the junction kept 9 bases outside the gene matches. Germline CDR1 reads SQVTM; CDR2 reads ANQGSEA. The CDR3 length is 15 residues. The CDR3 DNA sequence: TGCAGCGTTGAACGCCCGGGACAGGGGGCGTCAGGCTACACCTTC. It yields the protein CSVERPGQGASGYTF.

The chain has TRBV7-8 and TRBJ2-1, with 7 positions matching TRBD2. Trimming removed 8 bases from V and 7 bases from J; junction bases left unmatched: 17. The germline gives CDR1 SGHVS, CDR2 FQNEAQ. The CDR3 contains 16 residues. The DNA for the CDR3 is TGTGCCAGCGGACCCTCGGTACTAGCGTTGGTTAATGAGCAGTTCTTC. The encoded protein is CASGPSVLALVNEQFF.

This chain uses TRBV7-2 with TRBJ2-2, with D unresolved. V was pared by 3 bases and J by 3 bases, with 8 bases between. Germline CDR1 is SGHTA and CDR2 is FQGNSA. The CDR3 loop spans 14 amino acids. For the CDR3, the DNA is TGTGCCAGCAGCTTGTCTAGAGACACCGGGGAGCTGTTTTTT. Protein product: CASSLSRDTGELFF. Drawing the rest from reference TRBV7-2 and TRBJ2-2, the complete variable domain is GAGVSQSPSNKVTEKGKDVELRCDPISGHTALYWYRQSLGQGLEFLIYFQGNSAPDKSGLPSDRFSAERTGGSVSTLTIQRTQQEDSAVYLCASSLSRDTGELFFGEGSRLTVL.

This clone turned up a few times. The chain is built from TRBV11-2 and TRBJ1-5, with D hard to call. The CDR3 spans 13 residues. The germline V gene has CDR1 SGHAT and CDR2 FQNNGV. Deletions cut 1 base from V and 7 bases from J, with 8 bases between. CDR3 nucleotides: TGTGCCAGCAGCTTAGGAGGGTTGCAGCCCCAGCATTTT. Protein: CASSLGGLQPQHF.

The CDR3 DNA reads as TGTGCCAGCAGTATACAGGGGGCTTCTACCTACGAGCAGTACTTC. This gives the protein CASSIQGASTYEQYF. The V and J genes are TRBV28 and TRBJ2-7, with 9 nucleotides matching TRBD1. V trimming: 5 bases; J trimming: 2 bases; junction bases outside the gene matches: 7. The CDR3 has 15 residues. The germline V gene encodes CDR1 MDHEN and CDR2 SYDVKM.

The chain recombines TRBV5-6 with TRBJ2-6, with D tentatively TRBD1 (5 bases). The CDR3 runs 18 residues. CDR1 is SGHDT and CDR2 is YYEEEE in the germline V gene. Trimming stripped 0 bases from V and 0 bases from J, with 13 bases between. The CDR3 spells CASSLGWGAISGANVLTF. In DNA, the CDR3 is TGTGCCAGCAGCTTGGGTTGGGGCGCAATCTCTGGGGCCAACGTCCTGACTTTC.

Only one count was recorded for this clone. The CDR3 is CASGTAGVIHEQFF. The CDR3 region has the DNA TGTGCCAGCGGGACGGCGGGAGTTATCCATGAGCAGTTCTTC. V gene TRBV11-2 combines with J gene TRBJ2-1, with 7 bases lining up with TRBD2. CDR3 length equals 14 residues. Germline values: CDR1 SGHAT, CDR2 FQNNGV. Germline trimming cut 8 bases from V and 8 bases from J; bases unmatched to any gene: 12.

The chain joins TRBV18 to TRBJ2-3; TRBD2 matches at 8 bases. The CDR3 has 15 residues. The V gene's germline CDR1 is KGHSH and CDR2 LQKENI. J lost 4 bases, V lost 4 bases, and 7 bases had no gene match. The CDR3 protein is CASSLLAVPADTQYF. CDR3 DNA: TGTGCCAGCTCACTACTAGCGGTTCCCGCAGATACGCAGTATTTT. The variable domain in full, with the rest retrieved from reference TRBV18 and TRBJ2-3, is NAGVMQNPRHLVRRRGQEARLRCSPMKGHSHVYWYRQLPEEGLKFMVYLQKENIIDESGMPKERFSAEFPKEGPSILRIQQVVRGDSAAYFCASSLLAVPADTQYFGPGTRLTVL.

The chain has TRBV6-1 and TRBJ1-5; D is unresolved. This CDR3 is 14 amino acids long. CDR1 MNHNS and CDR2 SASEGT come from the germline V gene. The V end lost 4 bases, the J end lost 0 bases, and 7 bases lay between the germline ends. CDR3 DNA sequence: TGTGCCAGCAGTGTCAGAAATAGCAATCAGCCCCAGCATTTT. Translation: CASSVRNSNQPQHF.

V gene TRBV28 combines with J gene TRBJ2-7; TRBD1 matches 12 bases. V was clipped by 3 bases and J by 4 bases; unmatched bases: 7. CDR1 is MDHEN, CDR2 SYDVKM, per germline. The CDR3 is made up of 16 amino acids. CDR3 DNA sequence: TGTGCCAGCAGTTTCACCACGGGACAGGGGGCGTACGAGCAGTACTTC. Translation: CASSFTTGQGAYEQYF.

V is TRBV9 and J is TRBJ1-1, with unresolved D. Trimming took 1 base from V and 1 from J, leaving 11 bases between them. Germline V gene lookup returns CDR1 SGDLS and CDR2 YYNGEE. The CDR3 is 15 amino acids. The CDR3: CASSVSVSRNTEAFF. CDR3 coding DNA: TGTGCCAGCAGCGTATCGGTCAGCAGGAACACTGAAGCTTTCTTT.

The chain links TRBV7-9 to TRBJ2-1; 14 bases align to TRBD2. This CDR3 is 18 amino acids long. The germline V gene has CDR1 SEHNR and CDR2 FQNEAQ (reference sequence). With 4 bases clipped from V and 6 bases from J, the junction kept 11 bases outside the gene matches. For the CDR3, the DNA is TGTGCCAGCAGCTCACCTCCGGGACTAGCGGGAGTTTTCAATGAGCAGTTCTTC. It encodes CASSSPPGLAGVFNEQFF.

The chain combines TRBV9 with TRBJ2-2; TRBD2 might be the D (5 bases). V gave up 3 bases and J gave up 5 bases, with 14 bases separating them. CDR1 SGDLS and CDR2 YYNGEE come from the germline V gene. The CDR3 runs 15 residues. CDR3: CASSARTLSTGELFF. The DNA for the CDR3 is TGTGCCAGCAGCGCCAGGACTTTATCGACCGGGGAGCTGTTTTTT.

This chain joins TRBV27 and TRBJ1-4; 8 positions agree with TRBD1. Per the germline V gene, CDR1 is MNHEY and CDR2 is SMNVEV (reference sequence). With V trimmed by 8 bases and J by 10 bases, 12 bases remained unmatched. The CDR3 extends over 14 amino acids. DNA for the CDR3: TGTGCCAGCTTGCCTACAGGGGGGACAGGAAAACTGTTTTTT. Amino acid sequence: CASLPTGGTGKLFF. Full variable domain (outside the CDR3, taken from reference TRBV27 and TRBJ1-4): EAQVTQNPRYLITVTGKKLTVTCSQNMNHEYMSWYRQDPGLGLRQIYYSMNVEVTDKGDVPEGYKVSRKEKRNFPLILESPSPNQTSLYFCASLPTGGTGKLFFGSGTQLSVL.

V usage is TRBV6-1 and J usage is TRBJ2-7, with 8 bases identical to TRBD2. CDR1 is MNHNS and CDR2 is SASEGT in the germline V gene. There are 15 residues in the CDR3. V lost 7 bases to trimming and J lost 0 bases; unmatched junction nucleotides: 8. CDR3 in amino acids: CASIPGGLGSYEQYF. In DNA, the CDR3 is TGTGCCAGCATACCGGGGGGGTTGGGCTCCTACGAGCAGTACTTC.